This TCR beta chain comes out of a study of control samples from healthy donors and cancer patients. The assay was immunoSEQ multiplex PCR, and TCRdb's table has in-frame clones only and misses some. This sample yields about 90,000 clones, of which over 85% are seen a single time; about 1.5% belongs to the top ten. The germline V gene has CDR1 SGDLS and CDR2 YYNGEE. Trimming cost V 0 bases and J 0 bases, with 7 bases left between them. This CDR3 spans 15 amino acids. This TCR came from a woman younger than 45 in good health. Input material: blood. This chain links TRBV9 with TRBJ1-5; D is unclear. Here the CDR3 reads CASSVGGNSNQPQHF. CDR3 coding DNA: TGTGCCAGCAGCGTAGGAGGAAATAGCAATCAGCCCCAGCATTTT.